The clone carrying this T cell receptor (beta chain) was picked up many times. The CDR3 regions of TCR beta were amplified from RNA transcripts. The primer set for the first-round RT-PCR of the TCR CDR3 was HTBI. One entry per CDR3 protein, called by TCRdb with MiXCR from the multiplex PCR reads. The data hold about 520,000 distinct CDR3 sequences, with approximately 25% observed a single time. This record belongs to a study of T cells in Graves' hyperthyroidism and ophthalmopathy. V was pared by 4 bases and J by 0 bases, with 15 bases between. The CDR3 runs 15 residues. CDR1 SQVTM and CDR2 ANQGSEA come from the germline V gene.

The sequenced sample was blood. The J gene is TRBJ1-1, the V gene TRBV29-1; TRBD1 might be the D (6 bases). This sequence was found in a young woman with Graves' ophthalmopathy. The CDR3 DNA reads TGCAGCGTTGTGCCCTCAACAGGGTTGAACACTGAAGCTTTCTTT. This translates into CSVVPSTGLNTEAFF.